The rows below give T cell receptor beta chains drawn from one sample of a study of blood T cell repertoires in COVID-19. The method was immunoSEQ multiplex PCR; TCRdb's version includes in-frame clones alone and lacks a portion of them. The sample consists of 90,000 to 150,000 clones, approximately 92% of them appearing once. Source material: peripheral blood. The receptors originated from a man in his 70s with active or convalescent COVID-19. Both conserved end residues are part of each CDR3. D genes are given only for firm matches. Rows may omit the clone size; those that give it use once, few, many or a size class.

cdr3_length	v_call	j_call	clone_size	d_call	cdr3_nt	cdr3_aa
14	TRBV11-2	TRBJ2-7	NA	NA	TGTGCCAGCAGCTTAGGGACACTGCCCTACGAGCAGTACTTC	CASSLGTLPYEQYF
15	TRBV7-6	TRBJ2-7	NA	TRBD1	TGTGCCAGCAGCTTACCGACAGGGAAAGGCTACGAGCAGTACTTC	CASSLPTGKGYEQYF
17	TRBV7-2	TRBJ2-3	NA	TRBD2	TGTGCCAGCAGCCTCGCGACTAGCGGGTCTAGCACAGATACGCAGTATTTT	CASSLATSGSSTDTQYF
14	TRBV28	TRBJ2-1	NA	NA	TGTGCCAGCAGAACTGGGAGAATCTACAATGAGCAGTTCTTC	CASRTGRIYNEQFF
16	TRBV30	TRBJ1-1	NA	NA	TGTGCCTGGAGTGGCCCGGCGCAGGGGAAGGGCACTGAAGCTTTCTTT	CAWSGPAQGKGTEAFF
16	TRBV24-1	TRBJ2-5	NA	NA	TGTGCCACCAGTGATTCCTTTCAGGGACTCTACGGGACCCAGTACTTC	CATSDSFQGLYGTQYF
14	TRBV6-1	TRBJ2-3	NA	NA	TGTGCCAGCAGTGCAGCAGCGGGCACAGATACGCAGTATTTT	CASSAAAGTDTQYF
17	TRBV27	TRBJ1-4	NA	NA	TGTGCCAGCAGTCCTCTCTACGCGGGGATGAGACGTGAAAAACTGTTTTTT	CASSPLYAGMRREKLFF
16	TRBV15	TRBJ2-2	NA	TRBD1	TGTGCCACCAGCACCCCCGAGACAGGGGGCACCGGGGAGCTGTTTTTT	CATSTPETGGTGELFF
13	TRBV29-1	TRBJ2-3	NA	TRBD1	TGCAGCGTTGAAGGGACAGGTGGAGATACGCAGTATTTT	CSVEGTGGDTQYF
14	TRBV18	TRBJ1-1	NA	NA	TGTGCCAGCTCACAAGACAGGCACCGAACTGAAGCTTTCTTT	CASSQDRHRTEAFF
18	TRBV7-2	TRBJ2-5	NA	TRBD2	TGTGCCAGCAGCTTGGCCAGTGGTAGCGGGAGGTGGCAGGAGACCCAGTACTTC	CASSLASGSGRWQETQYF
15	TRBV6-4	TRBJ2-1	medium-sized	TRBD2	TGTGCCAGCAGCCGACTAGCGGAGCCCTACAATGAGCAGTTCTTC	CASSRLAEPYNEQFF
12	TRBV9	TRBJ2-5	NA	NA	TGTGCCAGCAGCCGGGGGCAAGAGACCCAGTACTTC	CASSRGQETQYF
13	TRBV11-3	TRBJ2-1	NA	NA	TGTGCCAGCAGCCCGGGAATTTATAATGAGCAGTTCTTC	CASSPGIYNEQFF
14	TRBV18	TRBJ1-1	NA	TRBD1	TGTGCCAGCTCGCCCGACAGGGGTCGAACTGAAGCTTTCTTT	CASSPDRGRTEAFF
13	TRBV28	TRBJ2-5	once	TRBD1	TGTGCCAGCAGTCTCGGACAGGGGGAGACCCAGTACTTC	CASSLGQGETQYF
15	TRBV5-1	TRBJ2-5	NA	NA	TGCGCCAGCAGCGCAACAGGGTTCCTCCAAGAGACCCAGTACTTC	CASSATGFLQETQYF
16	TRBV9	TRBJ1-4	NA	TRBD1	TGTGCCAGCAGCGTAGCCGGGACAGGGGGTAATGAAAAACTGTTTTTT	CASSVAGTGGNEKLFF
17	TRBV19	TRBJ1-4	NA	NA	TGTGCCAGTAGCAAGCGGGGCTTCGCTGCAACTAATGAAAAACTGTTTTTT	CASSKRGFAATNEKLFF